The 12 T cell receptor beta chains presented below share a single source sample, sequenced in a study of shared clonotypes between healthy human individuals. Assay used: immunoSEQ multiplex PCR; TCRdb lists only in-frame clones, some missing. The sample has 2.3 million or so clones; more than 85% are singletons. The sequencing input was naive CD4+ T cells from PBMCs. Subset of the sample: CD45RA+ positively selected. The receptors derive from a man younger than 35 in good health. Some clones in this sample may be carry-over from other donors' samples.

V usage is TRBV19 and J usage is TRBJ2-5; 10 bases are shared with TRBD2. There are 16 residues in the CDR3. V lost 5 bases, J lost 5 bases, and 11 bases stayed unmatched. Germline values: CDR1 LNHDA, CDR2 SQIVND (reference sequence). Here the CDR3 DNA reads TGTGCCAGTAGTGACCCGGGACTAGCGTTCCGCGAGACCCAGTACTTC. It specifies CASSDPGLAFRETQYF.

The V gene is TRBV5-1, the J gene TRBJ2-1, with 8 bases identical to TRBD1. After removal of 4 bases from V and 1 base from J, the junction contained 4 bases not matched to a gene. Germline assignment: CDR1 SGHRS and CDR2 YFSETQ. The CDR3 runs 15 residues. DNA for the CDR3: TGCGCCAGCAGCGCCCGGGACAGGTCCTACAATGAGCAGTTCTTC. Translating it yields CASSARDRSYNEQFF.

The V gene is TRBV7-2, the J gene TRBJ2-1; the D is unclear. Trimming stripped 5 bases from V and 6 bases from J, with 11 bases between. From germline, CDR1 is SGHTA and CDR2 FQGNSA. The CDR3 length is 13 residues. In DNA form, the CDR3 reads TGTGCCAGCAGCCGAGCACGGAGCAATGAGCAGTTCTTC. It encodes CASSRARSNEQFF.

The chain combines TRBV5-4 with TRBJ2-2; D remains unclear. The V end lost 2 bases, the J end lost 4 bases, and 3 bases lay between the germline ends. Germline V gives CDR1 SGHNT, CDR2 YYREEE (reference sequence). The CDR3 totals 12 residues. The CDR3 DNA reads as TGTGCCAGCAGCTTCAGCACCGGGGAGCTGTTTTTT. This sequence encodes CASSFSTGELFF.

The CDR3 nucleotides read TGTGCCAGCAGTTTAGAGGCGGTCCGGAATGAGCAGTTCTTC. Translated: CASSLEAVRNEQFF. The chain carries TRBV28 and TRBJ2-1, with D uncertain. V lost 2 bases and J 7 bases, leaving 12 bases between the germline ends. This CDR3 region has 14 residues. Germline V gene sequence: CDR1 MDHEN, CDR2 SYDVKM.

This chain uses TRBV30 with TRBJ2-5, with D perhaps assigned TRBD1 or TRBD2 (6 bases each). The V end lost 1 base, the J end lost 2 bases, and 20 bases lay between the germline ends. The CDR3 is 17 residues long. Germline CDR1 is GTSNPN and CDR2 is SVGIG (reference sequence). CDR3 DNA sequence: TGTGCCTGGAGTGCCCGGGGGCGTTCGGAGGTTCAAGAGACCCAGTACTTC. Amino acid sequence: CAWSARGRSEVQETQYF.

This clone occurred once. The gene calls are TRBV4-2 and TRBJ2-1; D tentatively fits TRBD1 or TRBD2 (6 bases each). CDR3 length: 15 amino acids. Per the germline V gene, CDR1 is LGHNA and CDR2 is YNFKEQ. Trimming pared 4 bases from V and 9 bases from J, leaving 19 bases between. The CDR3 DNA reads as TGTGCCAGCAGCCCCCTGGCGGAGGGGGGTCTTGAGCAGTTCTTC. This translates into CASSPLAEGGLEQFF.

The chain has TRBV25-1 and TRBJ2-7; TRBD2 matches at 12 bases. Germline V gene data show CDR1 as MGHDK and CDR2 as SYGVNS. V gave up 6 bases and J gave up 1 base; unmatched junction bases: 7. The CDR3 consists of 16 residues. CDR3 loop: CASRPLGLAGSYEQYF. CDR3 coding DNA: TGTGCCAGCAGACCCCTCGGACTAGCGGGGTCCTACGAGCAGTACTTC.

The rearrangement links TRBV6-6 to TRBJ2-3; D possibly corresponds to TRBD1 (5 bases). The length of the CDR3 is 15 residues. V lost 7 bases, J lost 0 bases, and 14 bases lay in between. Germline assignment: CDR1 MNHNY and CDR2 SVGAGI (reference sequence). CDR3 region: CASTRQRTSTDTQYF. CDR3 DNA sequence: TGTGCCAGCACCCGACAGCGAACTAGCACAGATACGCAGTATTTT.

V usage is TRBV28 and J usage is TRBJ1-2; D unclear. The CDR3 totals 14 residues. Germline V gene sequence: CDR1 MDHEN, CDR2 SYDVKM. V was clipped by 6 bases and J by 4 bases, with 15 bases between them. CDR3 DNA sequence: TGTGCCAGCAGCCCTAATATTATCCGCTATGGCTACACCTTC. Amino acid sequence: CASSPNIIRYGYTF.

CDR3 region: CASSLRDRGLYQPQHF. The DNA for the CDR3 is TGTGCCAGCAGCTTAAGGGACAGGGGGCTGTACCAGCCCCAGCATTTT. This chain uses TRBV7-3 with TRBJ1-5; 12 bases match TRBD1. V lost 1 base and J lost 7; bases outside the gene matches: 5. CDR1 is SGHTA, CDR2 FQGTGA, per germline. CDR3 length: 16 amino acids.

On this clone itself: This sample includes further DNA sequences coding for the same CDR3. The chain carries TRBV5-1 and TRBJ2-7; TRBD1 agrees at 7 bases. With V trimmed by 4 bases and J by 3 bases, 4 bases remained unmatched. This CDR3 region has 13 residues. The germline CDR1 and CDR2 sequences are SGHRS and YFSETQ. Here the CDR3 reads CASSLTGYYEQYF. The CDR3 nucleotides are TGCGCCAGCAGCCTGACAGGGTACTACGAGCAGTACTTC.